This TCR beta chain was recovered during a study of regulatory T cells in long-lasting Graves disease. This clonotype appeared a few times. Regarding time point: persistent/refractory GD, antithyroid drugs over 5 years with positive TRAb. PBMC RNA was the source of the TCR library. According to the study, TCR beta libraries were built with iRepertoire HTBI primers and CDR3-region Arm-PCR. TCRdb recomputed calls from the multiplex PCR reads with MiXCR, one row per CDR3 protein. The table includes roughly 400,000 distinct CDR3 sequences, 21% detected once. Germline loops: CDR1 KGHDR, CDR2 SFDVKD. V lost 4 bases, J lost 1 base, and 16 bases lay in between. The CDR3 consists of 16 residues.

The chain has TRBV24-1 and TRBJ2-7; no clear D gene. This clonotype was sampled from a female donor with Graves disease. The sequencing here drew on peripheral blood mononuclear cells (PBMCs), taken when the disease was refractory, from a patient treated with antithyroid drugs. CDR3 sequence reads: CATSDTPGRGSYEQYF. CDR3 in DNA: TGTGCCACCAGTGACACACCGGGCCGTGGGTCCTACGAGCAGTACTTC.